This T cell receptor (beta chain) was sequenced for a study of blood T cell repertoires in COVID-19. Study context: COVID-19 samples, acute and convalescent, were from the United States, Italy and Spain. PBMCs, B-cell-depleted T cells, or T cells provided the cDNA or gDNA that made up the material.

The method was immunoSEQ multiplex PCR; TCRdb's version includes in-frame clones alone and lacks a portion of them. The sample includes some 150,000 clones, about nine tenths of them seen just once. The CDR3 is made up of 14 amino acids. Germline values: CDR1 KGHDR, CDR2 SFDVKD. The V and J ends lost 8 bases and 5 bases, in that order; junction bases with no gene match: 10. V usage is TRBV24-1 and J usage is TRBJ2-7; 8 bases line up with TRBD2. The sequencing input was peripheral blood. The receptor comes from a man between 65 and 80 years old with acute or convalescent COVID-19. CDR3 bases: TGTGCCACCACTACTCGGCGGGGGGACGACGAGCAGTACTTC. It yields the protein CATTTRRGDDEQYF.